The sequence of this T cell receptor (beta chain) was determined in a study of OX40 agonist ivuxolimab in advanced cancers. Study as a whole: Three patients got partial responses; one had hepatocellular carcinoma and two had cutaneous melanoma.

General study findings and limits: Expanded clones belonging to CD8+ T cells outnumbered, on average, those of CD4+.

With respect to this clone: As yet, its antigen is unknown.

The CDR3 spans 15 residues. Germline lookup yields CDR1 SGHAT and CDR2 FQNNGV. With 4 bases removed from V and 7 bases from J, the gap between germline ends came to 16 bases. Using immunoSEQ multiplex PCR, the repertoire was profiled, and TCRdb retains in-frame clones only, with some absent. The sample gives 55,000 to 70,000 clones, approximately 80% of which show up once; about 3.5% is in the top ten. The chain recombines TRBV11-2 with TRBJ2-2; the D is unclear. This TCR derives from an adult with an advanced solid tumor such as melanoma, head and neck, liver or kidney cancer. The sample here was CD4+ or CD8+ T cells sorted from blood, taken in a trial of the OX40 agonist ivuxolimab. This CDR3 reads CASSSILSGSGELFF. The CDR3 DNA reads TGTGCCAGCAGCTCGATTCTGTCGGGTAGCGGGGAGCTGTTTTTT.